Below are 15 T cell receptor beta chains sequenced from a single sample in a study of shared clonotypes between healthy human individuals. This table comes from immunoSEQ multiplex PCR, and its TCRdb copy is limited to in-frame clones, with some not included. The sample comprises 1,400,000 or so clones, 97% to 99% of which are singletons, and around 0.38% rests with the top ten. The specimen was naive CD4+ T cells sorted from blood. This sample's subset: CD45RA+ positively selected. The receptor source for this set is a young man in good health.

Here the CDR3 reads CASSLTAPRRYTEAFF. The CDR3 nucleotides are TGTGCCAGCAGCTTAACTGCCCCCCGCCGGTACACTGAAGCTTTCTTT. The chain has TRBV7-3 and TRBJ1-1; no firm D call. This CDR3 comprises 16 residues. The germline V and J ends were trimmed by 0 bases and 3 bases, with 14 bases remaining between them. The germline CDR1 and CDR2 sequences are SGHTA and FQGTGA.

The chain links TRBV29-1 to TRBJ2-1; 7 bases line up with TRBD2. The CDR3 loop spans 13 amino acids. CDR1 and CDR2 (germline): SQVTM, ANQGSEA. V dropped 7 bases and J dropped 4; count of bases not matched to a gene: 7. The CDR3 loop is CSGAGRLYNEQFF. The DNA for the CDR3 is TGCAGCGGAGCGGGACGGCTTTACAATGAGCAGTTCTTC.

To note about this clone: Other nucleotide sequences in the sample specify the same CDR3. This chain links TRBV6-4 with TRBJ2-1; 8 bases line up with TRBD2. CDR3 length equals 13 residues. Germline V CDR1 and CDR2: MRHNA, SNTAGT. The junction had 2 bases not matched to a gene; V was cut back by 2 bases and J by 8 bases. In DNA, the CDR3 is TGTGCCAGCAGTGACACGGGAGGGGATGAGCAGTTCTTC. Amino acid sequence: CASSDTGGDEQFF.

The V and J genes are TRBV10-3 and TRBJ1-2; D perhaps matches TRBD1 (5 bases). The germline gives CDR1 ENHRY, CDR2 SYGVKD. The CDR3 runs 15 residues. V lost 2 bases to trimming and J lost 8 bases, with 18 bases between them. The CDR3 spells CAISEPDGEGRGYTF. The CDR3 DNA sequence: TGTGCCATCAGTGAGCCGGACGGCGAGGGACGGGGCTACACCTTC.

J is TRBJ2-1 and V is TRBV7-9; possibly TRBD2 for D (6 bases). This CDR3 is built from 15 residues. Germline V lookup: CDR1 SEHNR, CDR2 FQNEAQ (reference sequence). V gave up 1 base and J gave up 14 bases, with 21 bases separating them. CDR3 in amino acids: CASSLDFPGREDEFF. Written as DNA, the CDR3 is TGTGCCAGCAGCTTAGATTTTCCGGGCAGGGAGGACGAGTTCTTC.

V is TRBV6-8 and J is TRBJ2-3, with D perhaps given as TRBD1 or TRBD2 (6 bases each). V lost 5 bases to trimming and J lost 10 bases, with 16 bases between them. CDR3 size: 13 residues. The germline CDR1 and CDR2 sequences are MNHGY and SAAAGT. The CDR3: CASSTNREDAQYF. CDR3 nucleotide sequence: TGTGCCAGCAGTACCAACAGGGAGGATGCGCAGTATTTT.

The V call is TRBV7-2, the J call TRBJ2-1, with 8 positions matching TRBD1. Germline lookup yields CDR1 SGHTA and CDR2 FQGNSA. With 5 bases clipped from V and 5 bases from J, the junction kept 2 bases outside the gene matches. This CDR3 comprises 13 residues. The CDR3 coding sequence is TGTGCCAGCAGCACGGACAGGGACAATGAGCAGTTCTTC. It translates to CASSTDRDNEQFF.

The sample holds one count of this clone. The chain has TRBV10-3 and TRBJ2-5; D remains unclear. The CDR3 contains 14 residues. V was trimmed by 4 bases and J by 0 bases, leaving 9 bases between them. The germline V gene encodes CDR1 ENHRY and CDR2 SYGVKD. The CDR3 loop is CAISVSADQETQYF. In nucleotides, the CDR3 is TGTGCCATCAGTGTTTCGGCGGACCAAGAGACCCAGTACTTC.

The chain joins TRBV9 to TRBJ1-3, with D perhaps TRBD1 (6 bases). Germline lookup yields CDR1 SGDLS and CDR2 YYNGEE. CDR3 size: 16 residues. V gave up 3 bases and J gave up 0 bases, with 13 bases separating them. CDR3 sequence (DNA): TGTGCCAGCAGCGACAGGGTGGGTCTCTCTGGAAACACCATATATTTT. As protein: CASSDRVGLSGNTIYF.

The chain has TRBV19 and TRBJ1-2, with unresolved D. The CDR3 is 14 amino acids. The ends were cut back, 8 bases at V and 1 base at J, with 14 bases in the middle. Germline-derived CDR1 and CDR2 are LNHDA and SQIVND (reference sequence). The CDR3 here is CASQRAENNYGYTF. The CDR3 DNA reads as TGTGCCAGTCAGAGGGCTGAGAATAACTATGGCTACACCTTC.

The J gene is TRBJ2-2, the V gene TRBV11-1; D ambiguous. This CDR3 is 14 amino acids long. CDR1 and CDR2 (germline): SGHAT, FQDESV (reference sequence). V dropped 6 bases and J dropped 0 bases, with 8 bases sitting between them. The chain's CDR3 is CASRLSTNTGELFF. In DNA, the CDR3 is TGTGCCAGCAGGCTATCAACGAACACCGGGGAGCTGTTTTTT.

V is TRBV6-5 and J is TRBJ1-4, with D tentatively TRBD1 (6 bases). V was clipped by 7 bases and J by 4 bases, with 13 bases between them. This CDR3 has 14 amino acids. Germline CDR1 reads MNHEY; CDR2 reads SVGAGI. CDR3 region: CASKLRGINEKLFF. The CDR3 nucleotides are TGTGCCAGCAAACTCAGGGGAATTAATGAAAAACTGTTTTTT.

The genes are TRBV6-5 and TRBJ2-1; D may be TRBD1 or TRBD2 (5 bases each). Between the trimmed V and J ends, which lost 4 bases and 7 bases, there was a span of 11 bases. The CDR3 has 13 residues. Germline CDR1 is MNHEY and CDR2 is SVGAGI. As DNA, the CDR3 is TGTGCCAGCAGTTCCGGGACGTATAATGAGCAGTTCTTC. Encoded protein: CASSSGTYNEQFF.

V and J are TRBV30 and TRBJ1-4; a weak D match, TRBD1 (6 bases). V was trimmed by 3 bases and J by 0 bases, leaving 17 bases between them. The CDR3 contains 17 residues. CDR1 and CDR2 (germline): GTSNPN, SVGIG (reference sequence). The CDR3 nucleotides are TGTGCCTGGAGGAAAAGACTGGACAGCGCAACTAATGAAAAACTGTTTTTT. Encoded protein: CAWRKRLDSATNEKLFF.

This rearrangement joins TRBV6-1 to TRBJ2-1; D perhaps matches TRBD2 (6 bases). The CDR3 is made up of 16 amino acids. The germline V gene has CDR1 MNHNS and CDR2 SASEGT. V gave up 4 bases and J gave up 5 bases, with 18 bases separating them. The CDR3 DNA is TGTGCCAGCAGTGTAATAGGGGTAGCGGCAAACAATGAGCAGTTCTTC. It is translated as CASSVIGVAANNEQFF.